What follows describes a single T cell receptor beta chain. As for time point: newly diagnosed, previously untreated cHL patient sample. The study purified CD4+ T cells from thawed PBMCs using magnetic negative selection. Libraries were prepared by immunoSEQ multiplex PCR; TCRdb keeps only in-frame clonotypes and omits some of them. The top ten hold 0.5% to 0.6% of the sample, which has about 22,000 clones, about 90% seen once. The data derive from a study of PD-1 blockade in classical Hodgkin lymphoma. The CDR3 totals 15 residues. Per germline, CDR1 SGHKS and CDR2 YYEKEE (reference sequence). With V trimmed by 2 bases and J by 2 bases, 5 bases remained unmatched.

The sequence was obtained from a human donor with classical Hodgkin lymphoma. The material sequenced was CD4+ T cells from blood. The chain joins TRBV5-5 to TRBJ2-3; 7 nucleotides line up with TRBD1. CDR3 amino acids: CASSFLTGNTDTQYF. CDR3 bases: TGTGCCAGCAGCTTTCTGACAGGGAACACAGATACGCAGTATTTT.